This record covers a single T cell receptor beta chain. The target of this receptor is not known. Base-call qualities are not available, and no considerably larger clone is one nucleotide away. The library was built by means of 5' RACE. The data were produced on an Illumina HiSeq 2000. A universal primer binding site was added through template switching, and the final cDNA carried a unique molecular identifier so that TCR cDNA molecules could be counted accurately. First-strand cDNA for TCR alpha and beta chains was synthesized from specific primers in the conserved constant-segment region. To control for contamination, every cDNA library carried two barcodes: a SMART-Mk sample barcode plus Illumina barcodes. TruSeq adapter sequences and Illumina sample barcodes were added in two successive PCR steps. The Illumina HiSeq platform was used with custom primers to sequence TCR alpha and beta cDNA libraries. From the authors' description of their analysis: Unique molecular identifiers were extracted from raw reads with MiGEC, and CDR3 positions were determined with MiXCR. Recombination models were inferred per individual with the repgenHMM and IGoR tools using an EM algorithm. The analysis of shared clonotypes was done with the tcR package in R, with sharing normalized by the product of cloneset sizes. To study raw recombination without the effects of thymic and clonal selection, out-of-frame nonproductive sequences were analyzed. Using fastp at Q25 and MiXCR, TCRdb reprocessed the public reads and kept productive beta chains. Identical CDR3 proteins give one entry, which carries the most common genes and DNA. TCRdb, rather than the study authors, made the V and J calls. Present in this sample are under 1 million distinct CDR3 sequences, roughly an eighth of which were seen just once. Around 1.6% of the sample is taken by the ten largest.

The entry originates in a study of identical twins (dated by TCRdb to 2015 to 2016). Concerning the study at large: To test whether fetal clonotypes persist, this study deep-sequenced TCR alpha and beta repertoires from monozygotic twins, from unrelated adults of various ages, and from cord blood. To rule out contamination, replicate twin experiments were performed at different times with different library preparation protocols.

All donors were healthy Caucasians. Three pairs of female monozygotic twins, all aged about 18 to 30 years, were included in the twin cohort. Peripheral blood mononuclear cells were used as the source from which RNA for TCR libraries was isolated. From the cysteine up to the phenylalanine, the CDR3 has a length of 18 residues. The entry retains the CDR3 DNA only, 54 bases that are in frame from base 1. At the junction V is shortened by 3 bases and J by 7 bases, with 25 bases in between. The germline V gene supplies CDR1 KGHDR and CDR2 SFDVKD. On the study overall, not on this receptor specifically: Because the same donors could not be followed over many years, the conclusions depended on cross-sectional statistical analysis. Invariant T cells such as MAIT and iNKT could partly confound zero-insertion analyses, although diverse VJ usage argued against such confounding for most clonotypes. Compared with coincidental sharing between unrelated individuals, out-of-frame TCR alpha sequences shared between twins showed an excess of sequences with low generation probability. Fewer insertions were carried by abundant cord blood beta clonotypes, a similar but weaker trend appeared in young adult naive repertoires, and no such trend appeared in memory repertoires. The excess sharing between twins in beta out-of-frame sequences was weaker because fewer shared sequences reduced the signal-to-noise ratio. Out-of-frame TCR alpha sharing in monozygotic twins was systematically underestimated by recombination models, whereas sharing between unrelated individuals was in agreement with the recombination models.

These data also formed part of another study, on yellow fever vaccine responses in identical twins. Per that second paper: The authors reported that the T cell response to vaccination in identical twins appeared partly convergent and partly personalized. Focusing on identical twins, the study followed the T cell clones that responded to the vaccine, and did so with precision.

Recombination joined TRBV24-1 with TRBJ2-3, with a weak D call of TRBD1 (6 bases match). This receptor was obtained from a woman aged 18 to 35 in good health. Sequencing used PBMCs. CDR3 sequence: CATSDPSSGQGTLHTQYF. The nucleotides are TGTGCCACCAGTGATCCAAGCTCCGGGCAGGGGACGCTTCATACGCAGTATTTT.